Below are 21 T cell receptor beta chains sequenced from a single sample in a study of blood T cell repertoires in COVID-19. The method was immunoSEQ multiplex PCR; TCRdb's version includes in-frame clones alone and lacks a portion of them. The table has more than 75,000 clones, roughly 90% seen once. The sequenced material came from peripheral blood. These receptors were collected from a man aged 50-59 years with acute or convalescent COVID-19.

J is TRBJ2-4 and V is TRBV11-2; TRBD2 is a possible D gene (5 bases). Germline CDR1 and CDR2: SGHAT and FQNNGV. The ends were cut back, 0 bases at V and 0 bases at J, with 18 bases in the middle. The CDR3 consists of 19 residues. Here the CDR3 DNA reads TGTGCCAGCAGCTTAGACTTTGAGGGCAGGCACCTAGCCAAAAACATTCAGTACTTC. Protein: CASSLDFEGRHLAKNIQYF.

The genes are TRBV4-2 and TRBJ2-1, with a weak D call TRBD2 (7 bases). Trimming left V 0 bases short and J 4 bases short, with 10 bases between. Germline V gene data show CDR1 as LGHNA and CDR2 as YNFKEQ. CDR3 length: 15 amino acids. CDR3 coding DNA: TGTGCCAGCAGCCAAGAGGGGGGGCAATACAATGAGCAGTTCTTC. Protein: CASSQEGGQYNEQFF.

The chain carries TRBV3-1 (or the pseudogene TRBV3-2) and TRBJ1-3; D is unresolved. The CDR3 has 17 amino acids. Germline V gene sequence: CDR1 LGHDT, CDR2 YNNKEL (reference sequence). V lost 0 bases and J lost 4, with 16 bases in between. The CDR3 spells CASSQDRGIPRGNTIYF. The CDR3 DNA follows: TGTGCCAGCAGCCAAGATCGGGGAATACCTAGAGGAAACACCATATATTTT.

J is TRBJ1-2 and V is TRBV3-1 (or the pseudogene TRBV3-2); D not resolved. The ends were cut back, 1 base at V and 8 bases at J, with 11 bases in the middle. Per the germline V gene, CDR1 is LGHDT and CDR2 is YNNKEL (reference sequence). This CDR3 spans 13 amino acids. CDR3 DNA: TGTGCCAGCAGCCAAGCTATACCGGGGGGCTACACCTTC. Translating gives CASSQAIPGGYTF.

In this sample, this clone turned up once. The chain joins TRBV19 to TRBJ1-5; TRBD1 might be the D (6 bases). Germline CDR1 and CDR2: LNHDA and SQIVND (reference sequence). CDR3 length equals 16 residues. Trimming took 1 base from V and 1 from J, leaving 11 bases between them. The CDR3 DNA follows: TGTGCCAGTAGTATAGTAGCAGGGGTGAGCAATCAGCCCCAGCATTTT. Protein sequence: CASSIVAGVSNQPQHF.

The V call is TRBV4-3, the J call TRBJ2-2, with D maybe TRBD1 (6 bases). The CDR3 is 15 residues long. Germline assignment: CDR1 LGHNA and CDR2 YSLEER. V was pared by 0 bases and J by 5 bases, with 10 bases between. CDR3 DNA sequence: TGCGCCAGCAGCCAAGAGGGCCAGGGGACCGGGGAGCTGTTTTTT. Amino acid sequence: CASSQEGQGTGELFF.

The rearrangement links TRBV12-3 or TRBV12-4 to TRBJ2-7, with TRBD1 matching 10 bases. The CDR3 length is 13 residues. Trimming at V came to 3 bases and at J to 6 bases, leaving 2 bases not matched to a gene. CDR3 region: CASSFRTGGEQYF. The CDR3 nucleotides are TGTGCCAGCAGTTTCCGGACAGGGGGCGAGCAGTACTTC.

The J gene is TRBJ2-3, the V gene TRBV24-1; possibly TRBD2 for D (5 bases). The CDR3 spans 11 residues. Trimming removed 9 bases from V and 2 bases from J, with 5 bases in between. From germline, CDR1 is KGHDR and CDR2 SFDVKD. DNA for the CDR3: TGTGCCACCCGGGACACAGATACGCAGTATTTT. It translates to CATRDTDTQYF.

This clone was recorded once. The gene calls are TRBV3-1 (or the pseudogene TRBV3-2) and TRBJ1-5; D is perhaps TRBD1 (5 bases). The V end lost 4 bases, the J end lost 3 bases, and 10 bases lay between the germline ends. Germline V gene sequence: CDR1 LGHDT, CDR2 YNNKEL (reference sequence). CDR3 length equals 14 residues. CDR3 coding DNA: TGTGCCAGCAGCCTACAGGTTAACAATCAGCCCCAGCATTTT. This gives the protein CASSLQVNNQPQHF.

The rearrangement joins TRBV11-2 to TRBJ2-7; 9 bases match TRBD1. Germline-derived CDR1 and CDR2 are SGHAT and FQNNGV. This CDR3 is built from 15 residues. V shed 1 base and J 3 bases; nucleotides not matched to a gene: 4. CDR3 region: CASSLVGTGFYEQYV. For the CDR3, the DNA is TGTGCCAGCAGCTTAGTCGGGACAGGGTTCTACGAGCAGTACGTC.

V gene TRBV24-1 combines with J gene TRBJ2-5, with 12 positions matching TRBD1. J was trimmed by 7 bases and V by 2 bases; bases with no gene match: 4. Germline assignment: CDR1 KGHDR and CDR2 SFDVKD. CDR3 length equals 15 residues. The CDR3 reads CATSDYGTGGWTQYF. The CDR3 region has the DNA TGTGCCACCAGTGATTACGGGACAGGGGGCTGGACCCAGTACTTC.

This chain connects TRBV19 to TRBJ1-6; D is uncertain. Germline CDR1 LNHDA, CDR2 SQIVND (reference sequence). V lost 7 bases and J lost 4, with 5 bases in between. The CDR3 runs 12 residues. Here the CDR3 reads CASKTYNSPLHF. Written as DNA, the CDR3 is TGTGCCAGTAAAACTTATAATTCACCCCTCCACTTT.

The genes are TRBV29-1 and TRBJ2-5; possibly TRBD1 for D (5 bases). The CDR3 consists of 13 residues. Looked up from germline, CDR1 is SQVTM and CDR2 is ANQGSEA. V gave up 8 bases and J gave up 7 bases, with 20 bases separating them. The CDR3 loop is CSHWGGTIGTQYF. The CDR3 DNA sequence: TGCAGCCACTGGGGCGGAACCATAGGGACCCAGTACTTC.

V is TRBV13 and J is TRBJ1-3; D call uncertain. The V gene's germline CDR1 is PRHDT and CDR2 FYEKMQ (reference sequence). Trimming removed 1 base from V and 0 bases from J, with 10 bases in between. The CDR3 length is 16 residues. The CDR3, as DNA: TGTGCCAGCAGCTTAGTGGGCAGGCTCTCTGGAAACACCATATATTTT. It translates to CASSLVGRLSGNTIYF.

This sequence joins TRBV5-5 and TRBJ1-6; 8 bases are a match to TRBD1. Germline lookup yields CDR1 SGHKS and CDR2 YYEKEE (reference sequence). CDR3 length equals 15 residues. Trimming removed 3 bases from V and 4 bases from J; junction bases left unmatched: 3. CDR3 sequence reads: CASSSTGGYNSPLHF. The CDR3, as DNA: TGTGCCAGCAGCTCCACAGGGGGTTATAATTCACCCCTCCACTTT.

This chain links TRBV2 with TRBJ1-1; TRBD1 might be the D (6 bases). Trimming cost V 4 bases and J 4 bases, with 13 bases left between them. Germline CDR1 is SNHLY and CDR2 is FYNNEI. The CDR3 has 14 amino acids. The CDR3 nucleotides read TGTGCCAGCAGTGGGAACAGGGAGAGCACTGAAGCTTTCTTT. Amino acids: CASSGNRESTEAFF. Full variable domain (missing parts from reference TRBV2 and TRBJ1-1): EPEVTQTPSHQVTQMGQEVILRCVPISNHLYFYWYRQILGQKVEFLVSFYNNEISEKSEIFDDQFSVERPDGSNFTLKIRSTKLEDSAMYFCASSGNRESTEAFFGQGTRLTVV.

The chain combines TRBV5-1 with TRBJ1-5; 7 positions match TRBD1. Germline-derived CDR1 and CDR2 are SGHRS and YFSETQ. There are 15 residues in the CDR3. Unmatched junction bases numbered 9, after V lost 3 bases and J lost 6 bases. For the CDR3, the DNA is TGCGCCAGCAGCTCGCAGGGGGGAGAGGGTCAGCCCCAGCATTTT. Translation: CASSSQGGEGQPQHF.

The rearrangement links TRBV2 to TRBJ1-5, with D hard to call. Trimming left V 4 bases short and J 3 bases short, with 13 bases between. CDR1 SNHLY and CDR2 FYNNEI come from the germline V gene. This CDR3 region has 15 residues. CDR3 DNA sequence: TGTGCCAGCAGTGGGTCGAGCGATTTCAATCAGCCCCAGCATTTT. This sequence encodes CASSGSSDFNQPQHF. The whole variable domain, remainder taken from reference TRBV2 and TRBJ1-5, is EPEVTQTPSHQVTQMGQEVILRCVPISNHLYFYWYRQILGQKVEFLVSFYNNEISEKSEIFDDQFSVERPDGSNFTLKIRSTKLEDSAMYFCASSGSSDFNQPQHFGDGTRLSIL.

Remarks on this clone: This sample also contains other DNA sequences that code for the same CDR3. The J gene is TRBJ2-3, the V gene TRBV9; TRBD2 agrees at 9 bases. After removal of 4 bases from V and 6 bases from J, the junction contained 9 bases not matched to a gene. The CDR3 has 15 residues. Germline V gene lookup returns CDR1 SGDLS and CDR2 YYNGEE. The DNA for the CDR3 is TGTGCCAGCAGCCCCCGCGGGGGGGTTGAGGATACGCAGTATTTT. As protein: CASSPRGGVEDTQYF.

The chain has TRBV2 and TRBJ1-2, with unresolved D. V gave up 4 bases and J gave up 2 bases, with 11 bases separating them. The CDR3 loop spans 14 amino acids. Germline V lookup: CDR1 SNHLY, CDR2 FYNNEI. CDR3 nucleotides: TGTGCCAGCAGTGTAGAACAGCTCAACTATGGCTACACCTTC. This sequence encodes CASSVEQLNYGYTF.

The chain links TRBV5-4 to TRBJ1-1, with a weak D call TRBD1 (6 bases). Per the germline V gene, CDR1 is SGHNT and CDR2 is YYREEE (reference sequence). V gave up 2 bases and J gave up 5 bases, with 16 bases separating them. The CDR3 consists of 15 residues. The CDR3 DNA reads TGTGCCAGCAGCTTTATGGAGACAGGAGTGACTGAAGCTTTCTTT. Its protein product is CASSFMETGVTEAFF. The entire variable domain, with the rest obtained from reference TRBV5-4 and TRBJ1-1, is as follows: ETGVTQSPTHLIKTRGQQVTLRCSSQSGHNTVSWYQQALGQGPQFIFQYYREEENGRGNFPPRFSGLQFPNYSSELNVNALELDDSALYLCASSFMETGVTEAFFGQGTRLTVV.